The following is a TCR beta chain sequence with its context. No antigen is known for it. This may stem from a read error, because a much larger clone lies one nucleotide away. The data were taken from a study of tumor and adjacent non-tumor tissue in lung cancer. Across the whole study: The patients, approximately 9 men and five or six women, were roughly 31 to 80 with stage I to III disease.

Study-wide findings and caveats: Compared with tumor, normal lung showed significantly lower TCR diversity. Normal lung showed higher cumulative top 100 clone frequency than tumor.

The CDR3 is made up of 14 amino acids. Looked up from germline, CDR1 is SGHNT and CDR2 is YYREEE (reference sequence). TCRbeta libraries were built with three rounds of nested PCR, modified from ARM-PCR. Each CDR3 protein is one row after TCRdb ran MiXCR on the multiplex PCR reads. The sample includes approximately 100,000 distinct CDR3 sequences, 50% to 70% seen only once; the top ten take around 20%. The template was RNA from unsorted bulk tissue. This non-tumor lung sample came from over 3 cm beyond the tumor edge. This chain links TRBV5-4 with TRBJ2-1, with 8 bases fitting TRBD1. What was sequenced was distant non-tumor lung tissue. The source of this sequence is a man aged 25-45 years with non-small cell lung cancer. The CDR3 nucleotides are TGTGTCAGCAGCTCCGGGACAGGCCTCAATGAGCAGTTCTTC. It specifies CVSSSGTGLNEQFF.